This TCR beta chain was recovered during a study of T cells in Graves' hyperthyroidism and ophthalmopathy (dated by TCRdb to the late 2010s). Turning to the overall study: Peripheral blood samples were taken at the time of initial diagnosis, prior to any treatment. The paper reports TCR Vbeta CDR3 sequencing of fewer than 150 peripheral blood samples: approximately 41 ophthalmopathy, under 85 hyperthyroidism and around 17 progressor patients. Whether ophthalmopathy could be predicted prospectively was tested in an independent validation cohort made up of about 18 hyperthyroidism patients plus 17 patients who later progressed to ophthalmopathy. In more than 5 Graves' hyperthyroidism patients, the study also compared T-cell repertoires from thyroid tissue with T-cell repertoires from blood. The 75 to 100 discovery patients were randomly split 7:3 into training and test sets. Following sampling, methimazole starting at 30 mg daily was given to hyperthyroidism patients, and high-dose intravenous methylprednisolone was given to ophthalmopathy patients. To identify TCR V-J signatures that set the groups apart, the researchers used a discovery cohort of more than 95 patients, made up of approximately 43 with Graves' ophthalmopathy and approximately 57 with stable Graves' hyperthyroidism. General findings and caveats noted by the study authors: Ophthalmopathy was separated from stable hyperthyroidism by a 13 V-J signature model, with approximately 90% sensitivity and about 84% specificity obtained in cross-validation and 80%/75% obtained in testing. Most expanded thyroid clonotypes (frequency above 0.001) were also detected in blood, a finding suggesting that blood repertoires may reflect thyroid immune responses. In validation, progression to ophthalmopathy was predicted by the model with roughly 69% sensitivity and about 72% specificity, a median of around 6.5 months before onset. Sample size was not statistically predetermined, and investigators were not blinded to group allocation.

V is clipped by 3 bases and J by 5 bases, and the sequence between their germline boundaries is 11 bases long. The CDR3 runs 13 amino acids, cysteine and phenylalanine included. The sequence is cut down to CDR3 DNA, 39 bases in frame from base 1. CDR1 and CDR2 (WNHNN, SYGVQD) derive from the germline V gene (reference sequence). Moderately to severely active disease, a Clinical Activity Score of at least 3, a NOSPECS grade of at least 4, and a duration under 3 months were present in ophthalmopathy patients. Any patient with an uncontrolled infection, another autoimmune disease, pregnancy or lactation was excluded. Diagnoses were based on clinical symptoms, serum thyroxine and TRAb, thyroid ultrasound and orbital computed tomography. PBMCs were isolated from about 10 ml of fresh peripheral blood by Ficoll-Paque density gradient centrifugation. Total RNA was extracted with Trizol reagent, and quality was checked on an Agilent 2100 Bioanalyzer.

Amplification of TCR beta CDR3 regions was carried out from RNA transcripts. The TCR CDR3 was subjected to a first round of RT-PCR using the HTBI primer set and the Qiagen OneStep RT-PCR kit. The libraries were constructed in a second round of multiplex PCR and then size-selected and purified. Sequencing of the libraries was done on an Illumina HiSeq2000 using paired-end 100 bp reads. As for how the authors treated the data: SOAPnuke was used to process the raw data, throwing out any read that contained adapters or uncalled bases, had a mean Phred below 15, or lacked an exact constant-primer or identifier match. High-quality paired reads were merged using COPE v1.2.5, and each unique nucleotide sequence was defined as a clonotype. Clonotypes were aligned to IMGT TRBV, TRBD and TRBJ reference segments using MiTCR v1.1. Analysis was restricted to V-J combinations with a frequency above 0.0001, which covered about 99% of repertoires. The TCS score was defined as F50 (clonal expansion) divided by E x V (chaos), with BLOSUM62-based TCRdist calculated between CDR3 peptides within each V-J. Welch's t-statistics and random forest reduced around 550 V-J features to 10 to 15, which were used in a naive Bayes classifier (R e1071). Using fastp at Q25 and MiXCR, TCRdb reprocessed the public reads and kept productive beta chains. When rows share a CDR3 protein, they turn into one entry using the most common DNA and genes. It is TCRdb's table, rather than the study itself, that gives the V and J calls and clone size. The sample records roughly 500,000 distinct CDR3 sequences, approximately 16% of which are singletons. Of the sample, about 29% falls within the top ten clones.

As for this clonotype: The target of this receptor is not known. The record has no base qualities; no much larger clone is one base away.

Recombination connected TRBV10-1 to TRBJ2-7, with TRBD2 tentatively as D gene (5 bases match). The sequence derives from a woman in her twenties or thirties with Graves' ophthalmopathy. Sequencing input: blood. The bases read TGCGCCAGCAGTGATTCGGGGTTCCACGAGCAGTACTTC. Its protein product is CASSDSGFHEQYF.